The TCR beta chain described here comes from a study of a mutant IDH1 vaccine in newly diagnosed glioma. On the study more broadly: There were approximately 62% males and approximately 38% females among treated patients, whose mean age was about 40 years.

Details on this clone: What it binds is not known.

Study findings and constraints: Vaccination elicited immune responses in 80% to 95% of patients.

Clones were read by immunoSEQ multiplex PCR, and TCRdb kept only the in-frame ones, dropping some. The data show about 56,000 clones, around three quarters seen once. CDR1 and CDR2 (germline): MNHNS, SASEGT. The V and J ends lost 8 bases and 5 bases, in that order; junction bases with no gene match: 6. This CDR3 contains 12 residues. Documented time point: week 47, end of study. What each vaccine dose contained was 300 ug of mutant IDH1 20-mer peptide, accompanied by topical imiquimod. The source of this sequence is a man aged 50-59 years with glioma. The chain is built from TRBV6-1 and TRBJ2-7; TRBD1 matches at 7 bases. This material consisted of PBMCs, taken from a glioma patient whose treatment included an IDH1 peptide vaccine. The CDR3 sequence: CASGQGVDEQYF. DNA of the CDR3: TGTGCCAGCGGGCAGGGGGTCGACGAGCAGTACTTC.